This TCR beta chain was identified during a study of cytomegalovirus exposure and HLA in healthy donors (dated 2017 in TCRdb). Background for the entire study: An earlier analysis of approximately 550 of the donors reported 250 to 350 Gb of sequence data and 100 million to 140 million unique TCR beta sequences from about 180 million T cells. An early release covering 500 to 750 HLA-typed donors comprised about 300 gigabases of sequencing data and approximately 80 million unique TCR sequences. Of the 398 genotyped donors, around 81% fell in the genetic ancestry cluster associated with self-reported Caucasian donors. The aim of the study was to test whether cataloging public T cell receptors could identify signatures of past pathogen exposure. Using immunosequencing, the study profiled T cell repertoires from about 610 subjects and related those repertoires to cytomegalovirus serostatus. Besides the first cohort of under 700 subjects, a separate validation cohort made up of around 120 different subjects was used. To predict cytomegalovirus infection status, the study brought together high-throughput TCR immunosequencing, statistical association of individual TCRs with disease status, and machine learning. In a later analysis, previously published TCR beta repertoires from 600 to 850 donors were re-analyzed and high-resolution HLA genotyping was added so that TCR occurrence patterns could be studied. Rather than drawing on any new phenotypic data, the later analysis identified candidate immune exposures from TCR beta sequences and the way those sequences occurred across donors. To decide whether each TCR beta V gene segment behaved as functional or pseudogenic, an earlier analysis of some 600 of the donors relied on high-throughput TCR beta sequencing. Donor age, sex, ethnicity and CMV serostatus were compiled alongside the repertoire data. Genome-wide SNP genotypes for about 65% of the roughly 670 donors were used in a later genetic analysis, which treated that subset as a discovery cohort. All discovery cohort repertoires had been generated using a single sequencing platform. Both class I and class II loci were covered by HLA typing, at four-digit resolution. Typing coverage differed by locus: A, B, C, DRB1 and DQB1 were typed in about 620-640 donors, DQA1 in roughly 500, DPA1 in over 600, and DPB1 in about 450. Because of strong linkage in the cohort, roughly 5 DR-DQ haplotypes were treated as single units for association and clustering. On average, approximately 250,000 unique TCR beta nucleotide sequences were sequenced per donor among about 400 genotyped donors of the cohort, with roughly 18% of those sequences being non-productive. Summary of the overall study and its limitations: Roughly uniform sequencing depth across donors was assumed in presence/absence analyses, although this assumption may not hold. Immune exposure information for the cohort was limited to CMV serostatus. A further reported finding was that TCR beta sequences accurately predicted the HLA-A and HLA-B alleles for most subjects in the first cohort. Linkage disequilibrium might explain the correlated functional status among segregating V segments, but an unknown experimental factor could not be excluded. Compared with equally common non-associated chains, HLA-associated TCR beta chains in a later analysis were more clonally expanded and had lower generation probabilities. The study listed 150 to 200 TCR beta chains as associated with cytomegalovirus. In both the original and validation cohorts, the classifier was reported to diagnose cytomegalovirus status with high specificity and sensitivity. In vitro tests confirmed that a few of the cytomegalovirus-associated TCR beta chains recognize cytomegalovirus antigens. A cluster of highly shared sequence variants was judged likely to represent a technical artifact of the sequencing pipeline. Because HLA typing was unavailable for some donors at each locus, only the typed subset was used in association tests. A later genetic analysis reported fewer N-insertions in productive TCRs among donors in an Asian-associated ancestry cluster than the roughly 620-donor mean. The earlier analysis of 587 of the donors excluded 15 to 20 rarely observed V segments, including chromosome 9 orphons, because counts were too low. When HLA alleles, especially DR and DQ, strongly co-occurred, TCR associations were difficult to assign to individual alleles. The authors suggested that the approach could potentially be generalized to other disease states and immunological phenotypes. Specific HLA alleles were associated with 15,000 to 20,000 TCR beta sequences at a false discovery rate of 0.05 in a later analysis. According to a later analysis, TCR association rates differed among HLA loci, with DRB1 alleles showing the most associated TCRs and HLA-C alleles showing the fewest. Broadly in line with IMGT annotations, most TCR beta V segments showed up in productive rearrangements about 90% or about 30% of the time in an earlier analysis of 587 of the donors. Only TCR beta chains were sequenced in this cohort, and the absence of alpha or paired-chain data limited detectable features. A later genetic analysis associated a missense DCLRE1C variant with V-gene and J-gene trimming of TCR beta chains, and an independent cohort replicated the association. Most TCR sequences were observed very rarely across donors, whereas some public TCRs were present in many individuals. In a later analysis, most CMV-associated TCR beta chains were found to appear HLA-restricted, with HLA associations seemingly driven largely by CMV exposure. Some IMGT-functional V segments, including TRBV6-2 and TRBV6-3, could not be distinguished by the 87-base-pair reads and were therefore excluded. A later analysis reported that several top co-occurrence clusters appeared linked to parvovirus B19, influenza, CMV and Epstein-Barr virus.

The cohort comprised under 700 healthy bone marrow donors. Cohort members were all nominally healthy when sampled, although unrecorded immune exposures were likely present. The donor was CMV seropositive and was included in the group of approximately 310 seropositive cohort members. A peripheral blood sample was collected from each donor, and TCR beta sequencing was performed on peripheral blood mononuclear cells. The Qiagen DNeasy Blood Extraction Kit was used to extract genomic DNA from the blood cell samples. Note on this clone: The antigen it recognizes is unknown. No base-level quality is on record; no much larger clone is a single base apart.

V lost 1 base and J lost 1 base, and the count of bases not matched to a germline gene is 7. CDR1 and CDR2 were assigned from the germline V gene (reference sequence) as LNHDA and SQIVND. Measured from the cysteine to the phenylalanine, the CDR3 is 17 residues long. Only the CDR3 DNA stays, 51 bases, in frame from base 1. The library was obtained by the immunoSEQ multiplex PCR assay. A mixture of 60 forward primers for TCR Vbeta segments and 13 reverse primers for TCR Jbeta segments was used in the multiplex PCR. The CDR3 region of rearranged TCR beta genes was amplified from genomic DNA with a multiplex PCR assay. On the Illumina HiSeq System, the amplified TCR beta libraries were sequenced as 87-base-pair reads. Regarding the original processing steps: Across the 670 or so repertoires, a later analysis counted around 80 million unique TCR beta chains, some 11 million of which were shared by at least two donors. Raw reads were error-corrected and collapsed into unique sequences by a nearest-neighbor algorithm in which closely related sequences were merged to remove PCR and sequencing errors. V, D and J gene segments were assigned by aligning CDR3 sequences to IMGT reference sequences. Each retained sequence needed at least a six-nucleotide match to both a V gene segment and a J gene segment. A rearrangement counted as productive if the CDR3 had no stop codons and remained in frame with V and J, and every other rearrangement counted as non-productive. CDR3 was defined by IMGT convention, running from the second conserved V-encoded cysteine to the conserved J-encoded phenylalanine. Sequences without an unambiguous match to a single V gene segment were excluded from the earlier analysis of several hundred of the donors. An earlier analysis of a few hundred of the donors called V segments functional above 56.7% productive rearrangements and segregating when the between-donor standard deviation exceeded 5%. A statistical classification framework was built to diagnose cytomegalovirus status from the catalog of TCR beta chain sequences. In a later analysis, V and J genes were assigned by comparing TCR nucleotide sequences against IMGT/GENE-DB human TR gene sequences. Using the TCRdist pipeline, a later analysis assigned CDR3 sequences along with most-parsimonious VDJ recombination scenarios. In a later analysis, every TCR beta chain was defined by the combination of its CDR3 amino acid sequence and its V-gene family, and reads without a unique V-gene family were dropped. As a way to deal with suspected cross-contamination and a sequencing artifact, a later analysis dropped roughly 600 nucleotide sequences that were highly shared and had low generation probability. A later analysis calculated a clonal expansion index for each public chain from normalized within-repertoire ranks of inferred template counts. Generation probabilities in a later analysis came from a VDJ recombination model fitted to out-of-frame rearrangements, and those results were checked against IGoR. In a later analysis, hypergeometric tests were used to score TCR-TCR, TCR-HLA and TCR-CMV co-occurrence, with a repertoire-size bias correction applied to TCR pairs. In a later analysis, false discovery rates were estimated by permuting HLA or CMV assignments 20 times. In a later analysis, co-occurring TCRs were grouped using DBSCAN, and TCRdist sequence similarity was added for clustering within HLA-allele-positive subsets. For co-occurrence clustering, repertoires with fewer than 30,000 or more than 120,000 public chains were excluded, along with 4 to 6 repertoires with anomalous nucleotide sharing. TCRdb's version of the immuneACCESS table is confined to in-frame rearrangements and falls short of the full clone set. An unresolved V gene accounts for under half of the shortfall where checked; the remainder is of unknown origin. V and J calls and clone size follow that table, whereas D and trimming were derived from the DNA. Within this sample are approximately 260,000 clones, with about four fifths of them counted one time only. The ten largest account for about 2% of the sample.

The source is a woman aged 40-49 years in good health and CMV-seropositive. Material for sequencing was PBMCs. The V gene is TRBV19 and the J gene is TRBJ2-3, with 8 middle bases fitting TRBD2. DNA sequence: TGTGCCAGTAGTATAGGGGCGGGAGGACGTCGCACAGATACGCAGTATTTT. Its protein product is CASSIGAGGRRTDTQYF.